What follows are 2 T cell receptor beta chains derived from one specimen sequenced in a study of cytomegalovirus exposure and HLA in healthy donors. The PCR used 60 Vbeta and 13 Jbeta primers. Profiling relied on immunoSEQ multiplex PCR, and the TCRdb table lists in-frame clones only, not all of them. The sample comprises some 100,000 clones, roughly 76% of which are singletons, and 7.7% rests with the top ten. Specimen: PBMCs. The receptors here all came from a woman in her forties or fifties in good health and CMV-seropositive.

This chain joins TRBV9 and TRBJ2-1, with D tentatively TRBD1 (6 bases). CDR1 is SGDLS, CDR2 YYNGEE, per germline. The CDR3 sequence is 13 residues long. Trimming stripped 3 bases from V and 6 bases from J, with 10 bases between. The CDR3, as DNA: TGTGCCAGCAGCGATACAGGGCTCAATGAGCAGTTCTTC. Its translation is CASSDTGLNEQFF. The full variable domain, rest sourced from reference TRBV9 and TRBJ2-1, is DSGVTQTPKHLITATGQRVTLRCSPRSGDLSVYWYQQSLDQGLQFLIQYYNGEERAKGNILERFSAQQFPDLHSELNLSSLELGDSALYFCASSDTGLNEQFFGPGTRLTVL.

The J gene is TRBJ1-1, the V gene TRBV5-6; D gene uncertain. Trimming took off 1 base at V and 8 bases at J, with 12 bases between the two ends. Germline V lookup: CDR1 SGHDT, CDR2 YYEEEE. The CDR3 runs 13 residues. In DNA, the CDR3 is TGTGCCAGCAGCTTGTACGGAGCTCTGGAAGCTTTCTTT. This sequence encodes CASSLYGALEAFF.